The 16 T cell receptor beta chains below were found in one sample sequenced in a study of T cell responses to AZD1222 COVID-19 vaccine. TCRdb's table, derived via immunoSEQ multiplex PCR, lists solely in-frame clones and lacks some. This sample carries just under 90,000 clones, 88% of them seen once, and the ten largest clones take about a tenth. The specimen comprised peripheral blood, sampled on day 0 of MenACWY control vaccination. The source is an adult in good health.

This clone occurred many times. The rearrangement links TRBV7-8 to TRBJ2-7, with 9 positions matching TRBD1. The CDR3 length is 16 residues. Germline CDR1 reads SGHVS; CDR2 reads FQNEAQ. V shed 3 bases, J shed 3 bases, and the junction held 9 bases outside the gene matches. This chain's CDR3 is CASSFPLGQGIYEQYF. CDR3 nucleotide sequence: TGTGCCAGCAGCTTTCCCCTAGGACAGGGGATCTACGAGCAGTACTTC.

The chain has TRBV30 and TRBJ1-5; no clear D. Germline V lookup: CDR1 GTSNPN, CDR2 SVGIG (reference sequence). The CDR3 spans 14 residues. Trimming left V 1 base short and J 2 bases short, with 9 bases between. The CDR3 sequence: CAWSGVGGNQPQHF. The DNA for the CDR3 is TGTGCCTGGAGTGGGGTGGGAGGCAATCAGCCCCAGCATTTT.

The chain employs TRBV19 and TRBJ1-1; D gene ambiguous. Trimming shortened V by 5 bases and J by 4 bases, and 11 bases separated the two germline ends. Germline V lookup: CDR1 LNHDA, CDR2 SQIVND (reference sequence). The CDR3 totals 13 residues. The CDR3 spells CASSPLSTTEAFF. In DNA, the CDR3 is TGTGCCAGTAGTCCCCTTAGCACCACTGAAGCTTTCTTT.

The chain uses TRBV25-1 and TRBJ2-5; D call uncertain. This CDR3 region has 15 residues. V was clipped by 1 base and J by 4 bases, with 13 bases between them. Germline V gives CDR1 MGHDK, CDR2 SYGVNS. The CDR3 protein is CASSELGKGGETQYF. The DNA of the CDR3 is TGTGCCAGCAGTGAATTGGGGAAGGGCGGAGAGACCCAGTACTTC.

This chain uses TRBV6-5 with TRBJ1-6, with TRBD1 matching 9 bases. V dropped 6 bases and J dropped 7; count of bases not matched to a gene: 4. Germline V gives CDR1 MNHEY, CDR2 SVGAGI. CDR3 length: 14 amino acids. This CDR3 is CASRTGTGNSPLHF. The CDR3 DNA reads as TGTGCCAGCAGAACCGGGACAGGGAATTCACCCCTCCACTTT.

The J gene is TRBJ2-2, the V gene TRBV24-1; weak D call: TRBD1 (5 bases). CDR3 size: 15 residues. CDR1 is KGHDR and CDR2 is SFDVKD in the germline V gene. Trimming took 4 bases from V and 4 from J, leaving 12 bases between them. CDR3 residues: CATSDPGRATGELFF. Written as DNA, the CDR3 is TGTGCCACCAGTGACCCTGGCAGGGCCACCGGGGAGCTGTTTTTT.

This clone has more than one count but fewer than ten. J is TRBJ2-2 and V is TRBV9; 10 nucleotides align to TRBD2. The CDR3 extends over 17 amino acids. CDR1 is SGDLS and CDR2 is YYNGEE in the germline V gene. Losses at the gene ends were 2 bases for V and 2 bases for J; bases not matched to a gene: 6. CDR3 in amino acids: CASSVGLAAINTGELFF. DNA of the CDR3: TGTGCCAGCAGCGTCGGACTAGCGGCGATAAACACCGGGGAGCTGTTTTTT.

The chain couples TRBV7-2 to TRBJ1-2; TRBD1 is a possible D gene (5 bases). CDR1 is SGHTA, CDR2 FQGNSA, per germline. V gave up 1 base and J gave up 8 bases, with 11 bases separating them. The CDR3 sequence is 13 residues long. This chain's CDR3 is CASSLEAGLGYTF. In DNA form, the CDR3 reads TGTGCCAGCAGCTTAGAGGCAGGGCTCGGCTACACCTTC.

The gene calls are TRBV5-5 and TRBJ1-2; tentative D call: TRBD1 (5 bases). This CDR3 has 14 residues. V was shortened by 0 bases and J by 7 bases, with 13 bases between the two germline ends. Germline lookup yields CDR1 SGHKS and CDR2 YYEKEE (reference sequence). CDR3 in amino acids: CASSLGGLGSGYTF. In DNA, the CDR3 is TGTGCCAGCAGCTTGGGGGGCCTTGGAAGTGGCTACACCTTC.

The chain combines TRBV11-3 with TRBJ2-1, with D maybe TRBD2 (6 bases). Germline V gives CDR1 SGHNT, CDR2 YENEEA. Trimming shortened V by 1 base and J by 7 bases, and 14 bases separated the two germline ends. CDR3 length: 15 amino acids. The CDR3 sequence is CASSLGGARGNEQFF. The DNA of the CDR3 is TGTGCCAGCAGCTTAGGTGGGGCCCGGGGGAATGAGCAGTTCTTC.

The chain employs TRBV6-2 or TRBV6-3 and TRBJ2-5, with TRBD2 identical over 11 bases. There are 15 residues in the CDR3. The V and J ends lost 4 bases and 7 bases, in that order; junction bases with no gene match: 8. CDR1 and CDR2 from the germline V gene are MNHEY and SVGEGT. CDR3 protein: CASSSNSGGAVTQYF. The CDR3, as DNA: TGTGCCAGCAGTTCCAATAGCGGGGGGGCGGTGACCCAGTACTTC.

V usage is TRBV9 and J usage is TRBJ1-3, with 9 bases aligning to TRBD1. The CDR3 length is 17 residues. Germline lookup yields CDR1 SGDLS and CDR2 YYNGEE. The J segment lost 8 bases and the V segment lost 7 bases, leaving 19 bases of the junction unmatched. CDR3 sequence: CASSGVGQGFVGDTIYF. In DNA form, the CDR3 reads TGTGCCAGCTCCGGGGTGGGACAGGGTTTCGTTGGGGACACCATATATTTT.

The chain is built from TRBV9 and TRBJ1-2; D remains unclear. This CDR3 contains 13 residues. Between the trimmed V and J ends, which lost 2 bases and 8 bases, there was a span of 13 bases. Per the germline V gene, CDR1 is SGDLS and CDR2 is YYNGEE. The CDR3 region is CASSVAGLGGYTF. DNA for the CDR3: TGTGCCAGCAGCGTGGCTGGTCTTGGGGGCTACACCTTC.

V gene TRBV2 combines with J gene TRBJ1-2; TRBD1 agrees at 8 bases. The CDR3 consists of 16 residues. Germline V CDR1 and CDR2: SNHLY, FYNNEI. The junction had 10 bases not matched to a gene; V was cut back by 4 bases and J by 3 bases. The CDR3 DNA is TGTGCCAGCAGTGTTTCGTCAGGGGGCGTTTACTATGGCTACACCTTC. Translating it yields CASSVSSGGVYYGYTF. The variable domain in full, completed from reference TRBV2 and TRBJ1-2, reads EPEVTQTPSHQVTQMGQEVILRCVPISNHLYFYWYRQILGQKVEFLVSFYNNEISEKSEIFDDQFSVERPDGSNFTLKIRSTKLEDSAMYFCASSVSSGGVYYGYTFGSGTRLTVV.

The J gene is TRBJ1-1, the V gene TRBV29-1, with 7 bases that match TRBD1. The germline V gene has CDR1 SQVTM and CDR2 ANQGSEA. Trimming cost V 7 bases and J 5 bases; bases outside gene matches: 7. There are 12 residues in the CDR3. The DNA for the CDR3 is TGCAGCGCGGGGACAGCCTCTACTGAAGCTTTCTTT. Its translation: CSAGTASTEAFF.

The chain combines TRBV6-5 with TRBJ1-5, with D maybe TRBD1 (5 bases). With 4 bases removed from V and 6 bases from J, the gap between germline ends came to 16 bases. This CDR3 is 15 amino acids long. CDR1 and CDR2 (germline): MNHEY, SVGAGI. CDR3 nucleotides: TGTGCCAGCAGTTCTCCCGGCAGGGCGAGTCAGCCCCAGCATTTT. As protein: CASSSPGRASQPQHF.